This TCR beta chain was documented in a study of blood T cell repertoires in COVID-19. In the original processing: Researchers report that nucleated cell counts were estimated from reference gene primer amplification. Profiling relied on immunoSEQ multiplex PCR, and the TCRdb table lists in-frame clones only, not all of them. That table supplies the V and J calls and clone size; D and trimming were determined from the DNA. The sample records 95,000 to 150,000 clones, 92% being singletons. The CDR3 covers 14 residues. Germline lookup yields CDR1 SGHTA and CDR2 FQGNSA. The germline V and J ends were trimmed by 5 bases and 7 bases, with 15 bases remaining between them.

Sequencing was done on a sample of peripheral blood. This chain uses TRBV7-2 with TRBJ2-1, with a possible D match to TRBD2 (6 bases). The sequence was collected from a man aged 50-60 years with COVID-19, enrolled during active disease. In DNA, the CDR3 is TGTGCCAGCAGCGCACTAGTCCGGGGGAATGAGCAGTTCTTC. It is translated as CASSALVRGNEQFF.